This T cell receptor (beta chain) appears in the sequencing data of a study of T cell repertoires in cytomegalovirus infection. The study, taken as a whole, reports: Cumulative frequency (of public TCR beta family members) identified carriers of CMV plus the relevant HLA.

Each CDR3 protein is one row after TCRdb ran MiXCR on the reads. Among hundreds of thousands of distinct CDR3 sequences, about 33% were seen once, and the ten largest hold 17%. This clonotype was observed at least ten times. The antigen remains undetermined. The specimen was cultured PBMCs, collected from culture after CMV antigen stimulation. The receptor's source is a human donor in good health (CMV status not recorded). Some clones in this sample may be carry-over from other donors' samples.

Written as DNA, the CDR3 is TGTGCCAGCAGCTTAAGCGGGAGCGACACAGATACGCAGTATTTT. It codes for CASSLSGSDTDTQYF. The rearrangement links TRBV7-2 to TRBJ2-3, with 8 bases aligning to TRBD2. With V trimmed by 2 bases and J by 2 bases, 3 bases remained unmatched. Per germline, CDR1 SGHTA and CDR2 FQGNSA. There are 15 residues in the CDR3.